These T cell receptor beta chains were read from a single sample in a study of cytomegalovirus exposure and HLA in healthy donors. Repertoires were generated with immunoSEQ multiplex PCR, while TCRdb's copy carries only in-frame clones and drops some. This sample has just under 150,000 clones, with roughly 87% found just once. The source material was PBMCs. The receptors come from a man aged 18-30 years in good health and CMV-seropositive. CDR3s leave out the opening cysteine and the closing phenylalanine or tryptophan.

>TRBJ2-1|TRBV2
ASTLERPSYNEQF
>TRBJ2-3|TRBV5-1
ASSLAGTRSDTQY
>TRBJ2-2|TRBV5-4
ASSLGLASNTGELF
>TRBJ1-2|TRBV7-9
ASSFTGNYGYT
>TRBJ1-2|TRBV5-1
ASSLWDRGGYGYT
>TRBJ1-2|TRBV4-2
ASSQEKGDGYT
>TRBJ2-7|TRBV20-1
SALRGYEQY
>TRBJ1-3|TRBV2
ASILRQNTIY
>TRBJ2-7|TRBV5-4
ASSSRVNEQY
>TRBJ1-3|TRBV7-8
ASSLAGGNTIY
>TRBJ2-1|TRBV27
ASNPTPGQGARNEQF
>TRBJ1-3|TRBV7-2
ASSFQGTSGNTIY
>TRBJ1-2|TRBV28
ASSSNQADFYGYT
>TRBJ2-2|TRBV5-4
ASRANPGELF
>TRBJ2-7|TRBV6-1
ASTMTAYEQY
>TRBJ2-3|TRBV2
ASSDQGGGTDTQY